Following are 19 T cell receptor beta chains from one sample sequenced in a study of blood T cell repertoires in COVID-19. TCRdb keeps only in-frame clones here, not all; method: immunoSEQ multiplex PCR. This table holds 180,000 or so clones, roughly 86% found once. Sample: peripheral blood. The source of these receptors is a man younger than 30 with acute or convalescent COVID-19.

In this sample, this clone turned up a few times. This chain connects TRBV10-2 to TRBJ2-1; 11 bases are a match to TRBD1. The CDR3 is 15 amino acids. Germline V lookup: CDR1 WSHSY, CDR2 SAAADI. Unmatched junction bases numbered 4, after V lost 3 bases and J lost 6 bases. This chain's CDR3 is CASSDFGQGANEQFF. CDR3 DNA sequence: TGCGCCAGCAGTGATTTTGGACAGGGGGCCAATGAGCAGTTCTTC.

About this clone itself: This sample includes further DNA sequences coding for the same CDR3. DNA for the CDR3: TGCGCCAGCAGCCCCGGGACAGGGGATCAGCCCCAGCATTTT. Its protein is CASSPGTGDQPQHF. This chain connects TRBV5-1 to TRBJ1-5; the match to TRBD1 covers 10 bases. The CDR3 consists of 14 residues. The V gene's germline CDR1 is SGHRS and CDR2 YFSETQ. V lost 4 bases and J lost 5; bases outside the gene matches: 3.

In DNA form, the CDR3 reads TGTGCCAGCAGTTCCACAGGGGGCATAGGCTACACCTTC. As protein: CASSSTGGIGYTF. The genes are TRBV6-5 and TRBJ1-2, with 9 bases lining up with TRBD1. This CDR3 contains 13 residues. The V gene end was trimmed by 4 bases and the J gene end by 8 bases; junction bases not matched to a gene: 5. Germline CDR1 is MNHEY and CDR2 is SVGAGI.

CDR3 nucleotides: TGCAGTGCTGGGGACAGGGTCGAGCAGTACTTC. This translates into CSAGDRVEQYF. This chain joins TRBV20-1 and TRBJ2-7; 9 bases are shared with TRBD1. CDR3 size: 11 residues. Looked up from germline, CDR1 is DFQATT and CDR2 is SNEGSKA (reference sequence). The J segment lost 6 bases and the V segment lost 5 bases, leaving 2 bases of the junction unmatched.

This chain joins TRBV27 and TRBJ2-1; the D is unclear. The CDR3 is made up of 15 amino acids. V gave up 3 bases and J gave up 0 bases, with 9 bases separating them. Germline V gene lookup returns CDR1 MNHEY and CDR2 SMNVEV (reference sequence). CDR3 DNA: TGTGCCAGCAGTTTCTTCCGGAGCTCCTACAATGAGCAGTTCTTC. Translated, it gives CASSFFRSSYNEQFF.

The chain combines TRBV7-2 with TRBJ2-3; D might be TRBD2 (6 bases). Germline V CDR1 and CDR2: SGHTA, FQGNSA. Trimming took off 5 bases at V and 1 base at J, with 7 bases between the two ends. CDR3 length equals 13 residues. CDR3 region: CASSPSGTDTQYF. The DNA for the CDR3 is TGTGCCAGCAGCCCTAGCGGCACAGATACGCAGTATTTT. The complete variable domain, with remaining parts taken from reference TRBV7-2 and TRBJ2-3, reads GAGVSQSPSNKVTEKGKDVELRCDPISGHTALYWYRQSLGQGLEFLIYFQGNSAPDKSGLPSDRFSAERTGGSVSTLTIQRTQQEDSAVYLCASSPSGTDTQYFGPGTRLTVL.

V and J are TRBV5-1 and TRBJ1-6; 7 bases agree with TRBD1. The length of the CDR3 is 16 residues. J gave up 7 bases and V 1 base, and 8 bases lay outside the gene matches. From germline, CDR1 is SGHRS and CDR2 YFSETQ. CDR3 DNA sequence: TGCGCCAGCAGCTTGAAACCGGGACAGATAAATTCACCCCTCCACTTT. Protein sequence: CASSLKPGQINSPLHF. The variable domain in full, completed from reference TRBV5-1 and TRBJ1-6, reads KAGVTQTPRYLIKTRGQQVTLSCSPISGHRSVSWYQQTPGQGLQFLFEYFSETQRNKGNFPGRFSGRQFSNSRSEMNVSTLELGDSALYLCASSLKPGQINSPLHFGNGTRLTVT.

The J gene is TRBJ2-5, the V gene TRBV11-2; possibly TRBD2 for D (5 bases). CDR1 and CDR2 (germline): SGHAT, FQNNGV. Trimming shortened V by 1 base and J by 2 bases, and 14 bases separated the two germline ends. The CDR3 is 16 amino acids. The CDR3 sequence is CASSLGFGMKQETQYF. The CDR3, as DNA: TGTGCCAGCAGCTTAGGCTTCGGGATGAAACAAGAGACCCAGTACTTC.

This rearrangement joins TRBV15 to TRBJ1-6; the match to TRBD1 covers 7 bases. The CDR3 is 16 residues long. The germline gives CDR1 LNHNV, CDR2 YYDKDF (reference sequence). J lost 9 bases, V lost 3 bases, and 11 bases had no gene match. Here the CDR3 DNA reads TGTGCCACCAGCAGCCGGGGGAAGGGGGCTAGTTCACCCCTCCACTTT. It translates to CATSSRGKGASSPLHF.

V gene TRBV7-9 combines with J gene TRBJ1-1; 9 positions match TRBD1. The CDR3 spans 14 residues. The germline CDR1 and CDR2 sequences are SEHNR and FQNEAQ (reference sequence). Trimming cost V 5 bases and J 6 bases; bases outside gene matches: 7. CDR3 loop: CASSGRDRVAEAFF. In DNA, the CDR3 is TGTGCCAGCAGCGGCCGGGACAGGGTCGCTGAAGCTTTCTTT. The full variable domain, in which reference TRBV7-9 and TRBJ1-1 provide the parts outside the CDR3, is DTGVSQNPRHKITKRGQNVTFRCDPISEHNRLYWYRQTLGQGPEFLTYFQNEAQLEKSRLLSDRFSAERPKGSFSTLEIQRTEQGDSAMYLCASSGRDRVAEAFFGQGTRLTVV.

This chain uses TRBV2 with TRBJ2-2; the D gene is possibly TRBD1 (6 bases). Germline CDR1 SNHLY, CDR2 FYNNEI. V was pared by 5 bases and J by 2 bases, with 18 bases between. This CDR3 comprises 17 residues. CDR3 loop: CASSLRTGTPNTGELFF. CDR3 DNA sequence: TGTGCCAGCAGTCTAAGAACCGGGACACCTAACACCGGGGAGCTGTTTTTT.

This clone has only one observation. The V and J genes are TRBV19 and TRBJ2-1; no reliable D call. Germline values: CDR1 LNHDA, CDR2 SQIVND (reference sequence). This CDR3 has 11 amino acids. The germline V and J ends were trimmed by 4 bases and 7 bases, with 5 bases remaining between them. The CDR3: CASSNGNEQFF. The CDR3 DNA reads TGTGCCAGTAGTAACGGTAATGAGCAGTTCTTC.

CDR3 in amino acids: CASSEDMNTEAFF. The CDR3 DNA reads as TGTGCCAGTAGTGAAGACATGAACACTGAAGCTTTCTTT. The V and J genes are TRBV19 and TRBJ1-1; the D is unclear. CDR3 length: 13 amino acids. Trimming stripped 5 bases from V and 0 bases from J, with 7 bases between. CDR1 is LNHDA, CDR2 SQIVND, per germline (reference sequence).

The V call is TRBV9, the J call TRBJ1-5, with a possible D match to TRBD1 (6 bases). Trimming left V 2 bases short and J 3 bases short, with 12 bases between. Germline V gene data show CDR1 as SGDLS and CDR2 as YYNGEE. The CDR3 has 15 residues. CDR3 nucleotides: TGTGCCAGCAGCGTGGGGGCCGAAATCAATCAGCCCCAGCATTTT. Its protein is CASSVGAEINQPQHF.

CDR3 DNA sequence: TGCAGTACACTAGCGGGGGGGGAGCAGTTCTTC. It specifies CSTLAGGEQFF. The chain recombines TRBV20-1 with TRBJ2-1, with 13 bases matching TRBD2. Germline assignment: CDR1 DFQATT and CDR2 SNEGSKA (reference sequence). V was pared by 8 bases and J by 10 bases, with 2 bases of the junction left unmatched. The CDR3 extends over 11 amino acids.

This chain uses TRBV7-3 with TRBJ2-3; D gene unclear. The CDR3 runs to 14 residues. V dropped 0 bases and J dropped 10 bases, with 14 bases sitting between them. Germline assignment: CDR1 SGHTA and CDR2 FQGTGA. CDR3 in amino acids: CASSLTPVDGAQYF. CDR3 nucleotide sequence: TGTGCCAGCAGCTTAACCCCGGTCGACGGAGCGCAGTATTTT.

The chain combines TRBV5-1 with TRBJ2-2; 9 nucleotides match TRBD1. CDR3 length: 13 residues. Per the germline V gene, CDR1 is SGHRS and CDR2 is YFSETQ. Trimming cost V 5 bases and J 5 bases; bases outside gene matches: 1. The CDR3 DNA reads as TGCGCCAGCAGTGACAGGGGGACCGGGGAGCTGTTTTTT. This codes for CASSDRGTGELFF.

CDR3 in amino acids: CASRLQGSTDEQFF. In nucleotides, the CDR3 is TGTGCCAGCAGGCTACAGGGGTCAACAGATGAGCAGTTCTTC. The rearrangement links TRBV7-3 to TRBJ2-1; 7 bases fit TRBD1. This CDR3 has 14 amino acids. Unmatched junction bases numbered 10, after V lost 6 bases and J lost 8 bases. Per the germline V gene, CDR1 is SGHTA and CDR2 is FQGTGA. Based on the CDR3 plus reference TRBV7-3 and TRBJ2-1, the full variable domain is GAGVSQTPSNKVTEKGKYVELRCDPISGHTALYWYRQSLGQGPEFLIYFQGTGAADDSGLPNDRFFAVRPEGSVSTLKIQRTERGDSAVYLCASRLQGSTDEQFFGPGTRLTVL.

The rearrangement links TRBV30 to TRBJ1-1, with D hard to call. The V gene's germline CDR1 is GTSNPN and CDR2 SVGIG (reference sequence). The ends were cut back, 4 bases at V and 2 bases at J, with 11 bases in the middle. CDR3 length: 13 amino acids. The chain's CDR3 is CAWNHRGNTEAFF. CDR3 coding DNA: TGTGCCTGGAACCACCGGGGAAACACTGAAGCTTTCTTT.